This T cell receptor beta chain derives from a study of T-cell reconstitution after alpha-beta-depleted transplantation in children. This clonotype came up a few times. The antigen remains undetermined. V gave up 5 bases and J gave up 4 bases, with 18 bases separating them. The CDR3 extends over 15 amino acids. Germline CDR1 and CDR2: MNHEY and SMNVEV (reference sequence). Study results and limitations: The study reportedly traced alpha-beta T cells about two months after transplant to several hundred expanded graft clones. A year had passed since transplant, and T-cell counts and diversity by then came mostly from newly produced T cells.

Researchers prepared the TCRbeta library using unique molecular identifiers, the study reports. TCRdb redid the calling of the PCR reads with MiXCR, one entry per CDR3 protein. This sample has 780,000 or so distinct CDR3 sequences; 16% occur once, and the top ten carry just under 5%. The clonotype originates from a male patient between 5 and 17 years old who had a stem cell transplant for acute lymphoblastic leukemia, so the T cells may come from the graft donor. The chain recombines TRBV27 with TRBJ2-7; possibly TRBD1 for D (6 bases). Sequenced material: PBMCs, mostly from graft donor cells, taken 360 days after TCRalphabeta/CD19-depleted stem cell transplant. The CDR3: CASSGPPEGVYEQYF. In DNA, the CDR3 is TGTGCCAGCAGTGGTCCCCCTGAGGGGGTTTACGAGCAGTACTTC.